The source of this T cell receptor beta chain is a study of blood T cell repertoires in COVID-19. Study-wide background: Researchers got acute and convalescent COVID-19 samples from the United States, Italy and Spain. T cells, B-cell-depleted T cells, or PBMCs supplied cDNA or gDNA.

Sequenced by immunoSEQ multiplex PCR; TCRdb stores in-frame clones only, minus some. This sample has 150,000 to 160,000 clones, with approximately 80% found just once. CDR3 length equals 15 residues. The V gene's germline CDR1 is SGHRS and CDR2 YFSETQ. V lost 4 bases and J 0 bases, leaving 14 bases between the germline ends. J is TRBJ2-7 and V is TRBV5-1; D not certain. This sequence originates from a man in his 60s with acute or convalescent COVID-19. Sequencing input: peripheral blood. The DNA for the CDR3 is TGCGCCAGCAGCCCCCAAGACTCCACCTCCTACGAGCAGTACTTC. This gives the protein CASSPQDSTSYEQYF.